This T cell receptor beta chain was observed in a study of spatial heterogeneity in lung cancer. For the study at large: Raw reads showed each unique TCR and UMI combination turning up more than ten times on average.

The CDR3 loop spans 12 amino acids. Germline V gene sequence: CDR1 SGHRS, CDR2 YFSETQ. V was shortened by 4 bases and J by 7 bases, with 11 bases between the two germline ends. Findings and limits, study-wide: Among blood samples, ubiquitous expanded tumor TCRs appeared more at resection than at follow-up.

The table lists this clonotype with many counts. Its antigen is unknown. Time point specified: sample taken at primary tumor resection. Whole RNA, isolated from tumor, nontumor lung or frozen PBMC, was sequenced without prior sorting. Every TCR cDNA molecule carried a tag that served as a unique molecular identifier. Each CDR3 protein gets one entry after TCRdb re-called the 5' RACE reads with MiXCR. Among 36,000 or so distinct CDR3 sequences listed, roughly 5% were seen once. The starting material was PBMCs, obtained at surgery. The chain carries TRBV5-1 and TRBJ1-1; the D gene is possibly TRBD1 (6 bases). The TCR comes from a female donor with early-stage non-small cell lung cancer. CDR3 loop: CASSGGTFEAFF. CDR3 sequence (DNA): TGCGCCAGCAGCGGAGGGACATTTGAAGCTTTCTTT.